Shown below are 16 T cell receptor beta chains from a single sample sequenced in a study of blood T cell repertoires in COVID-19. Libraries were prepared by immunoSEQ multiplex PCR; TCRdb keeps only in-frame clonotypes and omits some of them. The repertoire has roughly 330,000 clones, roughly 89% of them found once; the top ten carry around 10%. Specimen: peripheral blood. All receptors derive from a man aged 25 to 45 with COVID-19, enrolled during active disease.

The chain couples TRBV7-2 to TRBJ2-3; tentative D call: TRBD1 (5 bases). V lost 5 bases, J lost 5 bases, and 17 bases lay in between. CDR3 length equals 15 residues. Germline-derived CDR1 and CDR2 are SGHTA and FQGNSA. CDR3 protein: CASSRNEGVGDTQYF. The CDR3 nucleotides are TGTGCCAGCAGCCGCAACGAAGGGGTGGGAGATACGCAGTATTTT. Looking up the rest from reference TRBV7-2 and TRBJ2-3 gives the full variable domain: GAGVSQSPSNKVTEKGKDVELRCDPISGHTALYWYRQSLGQGLEFLIYFQGNSAPDKSGLPSDRFSAERTGGSVSTLTIQRTQQEDSAVYLCASSRNEGVGDTQYFGPGTRLTVL.

This CDR3 reads CASSYWQGRGNTIYF. The CDR3 region has the DNA TGTGCCAGCAGTTACTGGCAGGGAAGAGGAAACACCATATATTTT. The V and J genes are TRBV6-5 and TRBJ1-3; a weak D match, TRBD1 (5 bases). The CDR3 consists of 15 residues. With 1 base removed from V and 4 bases from J, the gap between germline ends came to 11 bases. Per the germline V gene, CDR1 is MNHEY and CDR2 is SVGAGI.

The rearrangement joins TRBV20-1 to TRBJ2-3, with D unresolved. The ends were cut back, 6 bases at V and 4 bases at J, with 8 bases in the middle. Germline CDR1 DFQATT, CDR2 SNEGSKA (reference sequence). The CDR3 spans 11 residues. CDR3 protein: CSAPRSDTQYF. CDR3 DNA: TGCAGTGCGCCGCGGTCAGATACGCAGTATTTT.

CDR3 DNA: TGTGCCAGCAGTTCTTGGGCAGGGGGAGACACTGAAGCTTTCTTT. Protein sequence: CASSSWAGGDTEAFF. V and J are TRBV28 and TRBJ1-1; 7 bases are shared with TRBD1. Germline assignment: CDR1 MDHEN and CDR2 SYDVKM. CDR3 size: 15 residues. Unmatched junction bases numbered 8, after V lost 4 bases and J lost 3 bases.

This clone came up a few times. The J gene is TRBJ2-7, the V gene TRBV6-5, with 8 bases aligning to TRBD1. The germline V gene has CDR1 MNHEY and CDR2 SVGAGI. The CDR3 totals 14 residues. J lost 3 bases, V lost 7 bases, and 8 bases had no gene match. The CDR3 reads CASKRTGLNYEQYF. The CDR3 bases are TGTGCCAGCAAGAGGACAGGGCTAAACTACGAGCAGTACTTC.

The V gene is TRBV24-1, the J gene TRBJ2-1, with 8 bases aligning to TRBD2. This CDR3 contains 15 residues. Germline CDR1 reads KGHDR; CDR2 reads SFDVKD. With 3 bases clipped from V and 6 bases from J, the junction kept 6 bases outside the gene matches. Here the CDR3 reads CATSDTKREINEQFF. CDR3 sequence (DNA): TGTGCCACCAGTGATACTAAGCGGGAGATCAATGAGCAGTTCTTC.

This sequence joins TRBV7-9 and TRBJ2-3, with 8 bases aligning to TRBD1. Per germline, CDR1 SEHNR and CDR2 FQNEAQ (reference sequence). With 5 bases clipped from V and 2 bases from J, the junction kept 3 bases outside the gene matches. The CDR3 totals 14 residues. The CDR3 region is CASSGQGFTDTQYF. The CDR3 DNA sequence: TGTGCCAGCAGCGGACAGGGATTCACAGATACGCAGTATTTT.

The chain carries TRBV5-6 and TRBJ2-5; unclear D gene. The CDR3 runs to 14 residues. V was pared by 3 bases and J by 5 bases, with 14 bases between. The germline CDR1 and CDR2 sequences are SGHDT and YYEEEE. The CDR3 here is CASSSVGALETQYF. The CDR3 nucleotides read TGTGCCAGCAGCTCAGTAGGAGCTTTGGAGACCCAGTACTTC. Full variable domain (missing parts from reference TRBV5-6 and TRBJ2-5): DAGVTQSPTHLIKTRGQQVTLRCSPKSGHDTVSWYQQALGQGPQFIFQYYEEEERQRGNFPDRFSGHQFPNYSSELNVNALLLGDSALYLCASSSVGALETQYFGPGTRLLVL.

Comment on this clone: Other nucleotide sequences in the sample specify the same CDR3. The chain combines TRBV18 with TRBJ1-1; D is undetermined. Germline assignment: CDR1 KGHSH and CDR2 LQKENI. This CDR3 has 13 amino acids. V lost 3 bases and J 1 base, leaving 6 bases between the germline ends. The CDR3: CASSPGPNTEAFF. CDR3 coding DNA: TGTGCCAGCTCACCGGGCCCGAACACTGAAGCTTTCTTT.

The chain employs TRBV28 and TRBJ1-5; maybe TRBD1 (5 bases). The CDR3 loop spans 16 amino acids. The germline V gene has CDR1 MDHEN and CDR2 SYDVKM. The V and J ends lost 1 base and 5 bases respectively, with 15 bases between them. CDR3 region: CASSLLGQGNHQPQHF. The CDR3 region has the DNA TGTGCCAGCAGTTTATTGGGGCAGGGTAATCATCAGCCCCAGCATTTT.

The chain uses TRBV11-2 and TRBJ2-5; TRBD2 agrees at 9 bases. The germline CDR1 and CDR2 sequences are SGHAT and FQNNGV. The CDR3 totals 16 residues. V lost 1 base to trimming and J lost 5 bases; unmatched junction nucleotides: 8. CDR3 amino acids: CASSLGLRGGRETQYF. As DNA, the CDR3 is TGTGCCAGCAGCTTAGGATTGCGGGGGGGCCGGGAGACCCAGTACTTC.

V usage is TRBV6-6 and J usage is TRBJ2-1; 10 bases match TRBD2. J gave up 13 bases and V 0 bases, and 6 bases lay outside the gene matches. The CDR3 sequence is 14 residues long. CDR1 is MNHNY and CDR2 is SVGAGI in the germline V gene (reference sequence). CDR3 in amino acids: CASSYSSGGFGQFF. Written as DNA, the CDR3 is TGTGCCAGCAGTTACTCTAGCGGGGGGTTCGGTCAGTTCTTC.

This chain uses TRBV7-9 with TRBJ2-3, with 7 bases lining up with TRBD1. The CDR3 runs 16 residues. The germline gives CDR1 SEHNR, CDR2 FQNEAQ (reference sequence). V lost 2 bases, J lost 3 bases, and 8 bases stayed unmatched. CDR3 sequence (DNA): TGTGCCAGCAGCTTAACGCCAGGGGGATCTACAGATACGCAGTATTTT. This sequence encodes CASSLTPGGSTDTQYF.

The chain combines TRBV2 with TRBJ1-1; the D gene is possibly TRBD1 (5 bases). Germline CDR1 SNHLY, CDR2 FYNNEI. V was trimmed by 0 bases and J by 5 bases, leaving 13 bases between them. This CDR3 is built from 15 residues. CDR3 residues: CASSEARAGWTEAFF. The CDR3 DNA reads TGTGCCAGCAGTGAAGCCCGGGCAGGGTGGACTGAAGCTTTCTTT.

The chain has TRBV6-5 and TRBJ1-6; 11 bases align to TRBD1. The CDR3 has 15 residues. Per the germline V gene, CDR1 is MNHEY and CDR2 is SVGAGI. After removal of 3 bases from V and 7 bases from J, the junction contained 2 bases not matched to a gene. CDR3 sequence: CASSYGQGANSPLHF. CDR3 DNA sequence: TGTGCCAGCAGTTATGGACAGGGGGCCAATTCACCCCTCCACTTT.

The rearrangement joins TRBV6-2 or TRBV6-3 to TRBJ2-1, with 10 bases lining up with TRBD2. The CDR3 is 16 residues long. J was trimmed by 4 bases and V by 4 bases; bases with no gene match: 7. Germline assignment: CDR1 MNHEY and CDR2 SVGEGT. This CDR3 is CASSLAGGVVYNEQFF. In DNA, the CDR3 is TGTGCCAGCAGTTTAGCGGGGGGAGTGGTATACAATGAGCAGTTCTTC.